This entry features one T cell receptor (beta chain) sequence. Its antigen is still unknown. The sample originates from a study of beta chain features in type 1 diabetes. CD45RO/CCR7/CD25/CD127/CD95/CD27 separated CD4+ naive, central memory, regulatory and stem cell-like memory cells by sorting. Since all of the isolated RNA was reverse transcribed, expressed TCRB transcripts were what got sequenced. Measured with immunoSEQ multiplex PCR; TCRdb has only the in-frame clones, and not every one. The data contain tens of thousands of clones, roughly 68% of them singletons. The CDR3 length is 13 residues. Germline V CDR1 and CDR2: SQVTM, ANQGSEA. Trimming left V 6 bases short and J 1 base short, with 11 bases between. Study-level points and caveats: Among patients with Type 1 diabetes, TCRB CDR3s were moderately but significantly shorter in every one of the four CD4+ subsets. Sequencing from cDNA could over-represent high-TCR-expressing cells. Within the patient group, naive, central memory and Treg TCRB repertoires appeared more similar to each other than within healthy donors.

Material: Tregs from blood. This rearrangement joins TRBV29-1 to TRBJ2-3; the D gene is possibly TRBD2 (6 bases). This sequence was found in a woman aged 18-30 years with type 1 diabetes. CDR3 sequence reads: CSVNGGGTDTQYF. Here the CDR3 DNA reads TGCAGCGTCAACGGGGGTGGCACAGATACGCAGTATTTT.